This T cell receptor beta chain was identified in a study of blood T cell repertoires in COVID-19 (dated by TCRdb to the early 2020s). Turning to the overall study: The collaborator samples originated in the United States, Italy and Spain and spanned the acute and convalescent phases of COVID-19. The samples were drawn from two sources: the first 160 participants of the ongoing ImmuneRACE study, and 1,200 or so subjects contributed by 6 global collaborators. A de-identified subject ID, COVID-19 status, age in years and sex were almost always included in the sample metadata. Subjects who had been exposed to COVID-19, were actively infected with it, or had recovered from it provided the deeply sampled blood TCRbeta repertoires that made up the dataset. The material from the prospective study consisted of cDNA or gDNA derived from T cells, B-cell-depleted T cells, or PBMCs. The repertoires were released in a freely available public database meant as a resource for research on the immune response to SARS-CoV-2. Where available, HLA class I and class II types were obtained from metadata supplied by the sample provider rather than from assay-based typing. Points the paper makes about the study in general: The quantity of clinical and demographic metadata differed by source and by participant and was supplied without curation.

CDR1 and CDR2 were assigned from the germline V gene (reference sequence) as GTSNPN and SVGIG. Reading from cysteine to phenylalanine, the CDR3 counts 13 amino acids. CDR3 DNA is the only sequence kept; it has 39 bases, read in frame from the first base. V is shortened by 2 bases, J by 4 bases, and the region joining them spans 9 bases. In the case of this clone: Its recognized antigen is unknown. Nothing much larger sits one base from this clone, and base qualities are not available.

Participants in the prospective study were enrolled through a virtual design, were aged roughly 18 to 100 years, and lived in 24 United States geographic areas. In the prospective study, cohorts were assigned on the basis of participant-reported clinical history obtained from a screening survey and a study questionnaire. Recovered participants in ImmuneRACE Cohort 3 were defined as having two consecutive negative NP/OP PCR tests, clearance from a healthcare professional, or resolution of symptoms. In the prospective study, whole blood, serum and a nasopharyngeal or oropharyngeal swab were collected from each participant by mobile phlebotomists. Over an approximately 2-month period, participants in the prospective study had the option of providing additional blood draws and questionnaires. Blood samples from the prospective study were shipped frozen or at room temperature prior to DNA extraction.

The immunoSEQ Assay, a bias-controlled multiplex PCR, was used to amplify TCRbeta CDR3 regions from genomic DNA. In the authors' own workflow: The number of nucleated cells in each sample was estimated from the amplification of reference gene primers within the assay. To quantify the absolute abundance of each unique TCRbeta CDR3 rearrangement, sequence reads were collapsed and filtered. Productive Simpson clonality was computed per sample as the square root of Simpson's diversity index over productive rearrangements. TCRdb holds this immuneACCESS table with in-frame rearrangements only. Some clones are missing; in checked studies, unresolved V genes explain under half, and the rest has no known cause. V, J and clone size derive from that table, while D and trimming were established from the DNA sequence. The sample contains over 200,000 clones, roughly 90% of them found a single time. The top ten clones comprise approximately 9.5% of the sample.

Material for sequencing was PBMCs or T cells enriched from blood (not recorded which). Recombination connected TRBV30 to TRBJ1-3; TRBD1 could be the D gene, as 5 bases match. This receptor was identified in a middle-aged man who had recovered from COVID-19. The DNA is TGTGCCTGGAGTAGGGGAACCGGAAACACCATATATTTT. This encodes CAWSRGTGNTIYF.